This passage covers 20 T cell receptor beta chains from one sample sequenced in a study of T cell responses to AZD1222 COVID-19 vaccine. Measured with immunoSEQ multiplex PCR; TCRdb has only the in-frame clones, and not every one. The sample yields approximately 170,000 clones, roughly 89% seen once. The specimen comprised peripheral blood, sampled on day 0 of AZD1222 vaccination. The source is an adult in good health.

V usage is TRBV7-2 and J usage is TRBJ2-7; D gene ambiguous. This CDR3 spans 12 amino acids. The ends were cut back, 5 bases at V and 0 bases at J, with 5 bases in the middle. Germline assignment: CDR1 SGHTA and CDR2 FQGNSA. CDR3 region: CASSPSSYEQYF. Written as DNA, the CDR3 is TGTGCCAGCAGCCCTAGCTCCTACGAGCAGTACTTC.

The chain employs TRBV19 and TRBJ1-4; the D is unclear. CDR1 and CDR2 from the germline V gene are LNHDA and SQIVND (reference sequence). The CDR3 has 15 amino acids. V was pared by 7 bases and J by 7 bases, with 19 bases between. Written as DNA, the CDR3 is TGTGCCAGTACCTTCAGGAACAGATCGGGTGAAAAACTGTTTTTT. Encoded protein: CASTFRNRSGEKLFF.

J is TRBJ1-6 and V is TRBV27, with a possible D match to TRBD1 (5 bases). Per germline, CDR1 MNHEY and CDR2 SMNVEV (reference sequence). V was clipped by 7 bases and J by 3 bases, with 10 bases between them. The CDR3 runs 14 residues. The CDR3 DNA reads as TGTGCCAGCACCTATGGGGGCTATAATTCACCCCTCCACTTT. It codes for CASTYGGYNSPLHF.

The chain carries TRBV27 and TRBJ2-1; D not resolved. Trimming shortened V by 2 bases and J by 7 bases, and 9 bases separated the two germline ends. Germline V CDR1 and CDR2: MNHEY, SMNVEV (reference sequence). The CDR3 contains 13 residues. This CDR3 reads CASSLGTTNEQFF. DNA for the CDR3: TGTGCCAGCAGTTTAGGAACTACGAATGAGCAGTTCTTC.

This clone showed up just once. The V and J genes are TRBV7-9 and TRBJ2-1; D is ambiguous. Germline V CDR1 and CDR2: SEHNR, FQNEAQ (reference sequence). The CDR3 sequence is 14 residues long. Trimming stripped 5 bases from V and 2 bases from J, with 10 bases between. The CDR3 DNA is TGTGCCAGCAGCAAGGGCGGCCCCTACAATGAGCAGTTCTTC. This translates into CASSKGGPYNEQFF.

Here the CDR3 DNA reads TGTGCCAGCAGTCGGACAGGGGGCGAGGCATCAAAAGCTTTCTTT. This codes for CASSRTGGEASKAFF. J is TRBJ1-1 and V is TRBV6-6, with 11 nucleotides matching TRBD1. The germline V gene encodes CDR1 MNHNY and CDR2 SVGAGI (reference sequence). This CDR3 contains 15 residues. V lost 5 bases, J lost 9 bases, and 11 bases stayed unmatched.

This clone was counted a single time. J is TRBJ2-1 and V is TRBV2; tentatively, D is TRBD2 (6 bases). Germline V gene sequence: CDR1 SNHLY, CDR2 FYNNEI. The CDR3 runs 15 residues. V lost 6 bases, J lost 5 bases, and 17 bases lay in between. Here the CDR3 DNA reads TGTGCCAGCAGCACATGGGGCGGGGCCAACAATGAGCAGTTCTTC. Encoded protein: CASSTWGGANNEQFF.

This chain uses TRBV3-1 (or the pseudogene TRBV3-2) with TRBJ1-3; TRBD1 might be the D (6 bases). The V end was cut by 5 bases, the J end by 2 bases, with 13 bases between. CDR1 and CDR2 (germline): LGHDT, YNNKEL (reference sequence). The CDR3 runs to 15 residues. CDR3 DNA: TGTGCCAGCAGCACCAACAGGGTCGCTGGAAACACCATATATTTT. Its protein is CASSTNRVAGNTIYF.

The V call is TRBV5-6, the J call TRBJ1-6; TRBD1 matches at 8 bases. After removal of 4 bases from V and 1 base from J, the junction contained 1 base not matched to a gene. The CDR3 sequence is 15 residues long. Per germline, CDR1 SGHDT and CDR2 YYEEEE. The CDR3 loop is CASSNRGSYNSPLHF. The CDR3 DNA reads TGTGCCAGCAGCAACAGGGGGTCCTATAATTCACCCCTCCACTTT. Using reference TRBV5-6 and TRBJ1-6 for the parts outside the CDR3, the full variable domain is DAGVTQSPTHLIKTRGQQVTLRCSPKSGHDTVSWYQQALGQGPQFIFQYYEEEERQRGNFPDRFSGHQFPNYSSELNVNALLLGDSALYLCASSNRGSYNSPLHFGNGTRLTVT.

V and J are TRBV6-5 and TRBJ1-4, with D perhaps matching TRBD1 (5 bases). The ends were cut back, 2 bases at V and 3 bases at J, with 10 bases in the middle. This CDR3 comprises 15 residues. From germline, CDR1 is MNHEY and CDR2 SVGAGI. The CDR3 DNA follows: TGTGCCAGCAGTTACAGACAGTACTCTAATGAAAAACTGTTTTTT. Residues: CASSYRQYSNEKLFF.

The chain joins TRBV30 to TRBJ1-5, with TRBD1 as a possible D gene (6 bases). V was trimmed by 4 bases and J by 1 base, leaving 14 bases between them. CDR1 and CDR2 from the germline V gene are GTSNPN and SVGIG (reference sequence). CDR3 length equals 15 residues. The CDR3 nucleotides are TGTGCCTGGAACAGGGATGGGACGAGCAATCAGCCCCAGCATTTT. This translates into CAWNRDGTSNQPQHF.

The chain carries TRBV5-6 and TRBJ1-5, with D uncertain. V was clipped by 0 bases and J by 7 bases, with 8 bases between them. Per germline, CDR1 SGHDT and CDR2 YYEEEE. The CDR3 totals 13 residues. Here the CDR3 reads CASSLGTGQPQHF. The CDR3 region has the DNA TGTGCCAGCAGCTTGGGGACGGGGCAGCCCCAGCATTTT.

The rearrangement links TRBV4-1 to TRBJ1-4, with 8 bases matching TRBD1. This CDR3 has 15 amino acids. After removal of 1 base from V and 2 bases from J, the junction contained 0 bases not matched to a gene. The V gene's germline CDR1 is MGHRA and CDR2 YSYEKL. In DNA, the CDR3 is TGCGCCAGCAGCCAAGGGACAGGGACTAATGAAAAACTGTTTTTT. Translated: CASSQGTGTNEKLFF.

This clone was recorded only once. The chain uses TRBV12-3 or TRBV12-4 and TRBJ1-1; 7 bases fit TRBD1. The CDR3 is 13 amino acids. The V segment lost 8 bases and the J segment 7 bases; nucleotides outside the gene matches: 10. This chain's CDR3 is CASGLRTGLEAFF. Written as DNA, the CDR3 is TGTGCCAGCGGCCTAAGGACAGGCCTTGAAGCTTTCTTT.

The gene calls are TRBV29-1 and TRBJ1-2; D perhaps matches TRBD1 (6 bases). The V gene's germline CDR1 is SQVTM and CDR2 ANQGSEA. The CDR3 consists of 12 residues. V shed 4 bases and J shed 4 bases, with 10 bases lying between them. Written as DNA, the CDR3 is TGCAGCGTTGGTGACAGGACCTATGGCTACACCTTC. This encodes CSVGDRTYGYTF.

The V and J genes are TRBV19 and TRBJ2-7; TRBD1 matches at 8 bases. Germline assignment: CDR1 LNHDA and CDR2 SQIVND (reference sequence). V shed 7 bases and J 1 base; nucleotides not matched to a gene: 3. The CDR3 runs to 13 residues. For the CDR3, the DNA is TGTGCCAGTAAACGGACAGGGTCCTACGAGCAGTACTTC. Translating gives CASKRTGSYEQYF.

The rearrangement uses TRBV7-9 and TRBJ2-7; the match to TRBD2 covers 13 bases. Germline CDR1 SEHNR, CDR2 FQNEAQ (reference sequence). The CDR3 spans 16 residues. Germline trimming cut 2 bases from V and 6 bases from J; bases unmatched to any gene: 7. CDR3 DNA: TGTGCCAGCAGCTTAACACTAGCGGGAGGGTCTAGCGAGCAGTACTTC. Translating it yields CASSLTLAGGSSEQYF. Full variable domain (outside the CDR3, taken from reference TRBV7-9 and TRBJ2-7): DTGVSQNPRHKITKRGQNVTFRCDPISEHNRLYWYRQTLGQGPEFLTYFQNEAQLEKSRLLSDRFSAERPKGSFSTLEIQRTEQGDSAMYLCASSLTLAGGSSEQYFGPGTRLTVT.

V usage is TRBV10-2 and J usage is TRBJ2-1; 10 bases fit TRBD2. V was clipped by 9 bases and J by 7 bases; unmatched bases: 9. The CDR3 has 14 amino acids. Germline assignment: CDR1 WSHSY and CDR2 SAAADI. CDR3 DNA sequence: TGCGCCAGTCAAAGCGGGAGGGGAAGGAATGAGCAGTTCTTC. This sequence encodes CASQSGRGRNEQFF.

This clone appeared a few times. The V and J genes are TRBV14 and TRBJ1-1; no reliable D call. Trimming shortened V by 0 bases and J by 4 bases, and 9 bases separated the two germline ends. Germline V gene data show CDR1 as SGHDN and CDR2 as FVKESK. The CDR3 has 14 residues. DNA of the CDR3: TGTGCCAGCAGCCAAGAACTGACCGCCACTGAAGCTTTCTTT. Its protein is CASSQELTATEAFF.

The V and J genes are TRBV20-1 and TRBJ2-5; TRBD2 agrees at 10 bases. The CDR3 length is 18 residues. V was pared by 3 bases and J by 5 bases, with 18 bases of the junction left unmatched. CDR1 and CDR2 (germline): DFQATT, SNEGSKA (reference sequence). For the CDR3, the DNA is TGCAGTGCTAGTGCCGGCGGGGGGTCTAGCGGGAGTCGGGAGACCCAGTACTTC. It is translated as CSASAGGGSSGSRETQYF.